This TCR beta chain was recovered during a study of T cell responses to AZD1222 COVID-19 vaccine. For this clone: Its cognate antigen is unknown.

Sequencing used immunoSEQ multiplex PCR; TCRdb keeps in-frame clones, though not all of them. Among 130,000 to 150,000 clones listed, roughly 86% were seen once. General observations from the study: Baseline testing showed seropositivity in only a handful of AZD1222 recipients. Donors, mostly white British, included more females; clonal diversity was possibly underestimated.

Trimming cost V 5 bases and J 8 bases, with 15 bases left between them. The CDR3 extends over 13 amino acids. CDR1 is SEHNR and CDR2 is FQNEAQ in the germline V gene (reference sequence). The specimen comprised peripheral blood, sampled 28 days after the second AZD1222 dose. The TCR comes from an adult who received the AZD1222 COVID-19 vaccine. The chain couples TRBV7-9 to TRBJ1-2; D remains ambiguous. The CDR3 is CASSLHGEGGYTF. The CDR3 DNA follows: TGTGCCAGCAGCCTCCATGGGGAGGGAGGCTACACCTTC.